Shown below are 21 T cell receptor beta chains from a single sample sequenced in a study of early T cells in non-severe SARS-CoV-2 infection. Each CDR3 protein gets one entry after TCRdb re-called the 5' RACE reads with MiXCR. The top ten clones hold over 0.6% of a sample with tens of thousands of distinct CDR3 sequences, roughly 2.8% of them seen once. The sample consisted of whole blood. These receptor sequences come from an adult who was a healthcare worker with PCR-confirmed SARS-CoV-2 infection or an uninfected control (not recorded which).

This clonotype was counted ten times or more. The rearrangement links TRBV7-2 to TRBJ2-3; 11 bases align to TRBD2. Germline trimming cut 6 bases from V and 4 bases from J; bases unmatched to any gene: 3. The CDR3 extends over 14 amino acids. Germline-derived CDR1 and CDR2 are SGHTA and FQGNSA. CDR3 amino acids: CASSETSGADTQYF. In DNA form, the CDR3 reads TGTGCCAGCAGTGAGACTAGCGGGGCAGATACGCAGTATTTT.

This clonotype was seen many times. The V gene is TRBV7-9, the J gene TRBJ2-3; D not certain. The V and J ends lost 4 bases and 5 bases respectively, with 13 bases between them. This CDR3 contains 14 residues. The germline CDR1 and CDR2 sequences are SEHNR and FQNEAQ (reference sequence). DNA for the CDR3: TGTGCCAGCAGCTATCGCGGAGTAGGAGATACGCAGTATTTT. This gives the protein CASSYRGVGDTQYF.

This clonotype was detected ten times or more. The genes are TRBV5-6 and TRBJ2-6, with no clear D. The V end lost 1 base, the J end lost 4 bases, and 9 bases lay between the germline ends. CDR3 length: 15 amino acids. Germline V CDR1 and CDR2: SGHDT, YYEEEE. The chain's CDR3 is CASSLIAMGANVLTF. Written as DNA, the CDR3 is TGTGCCAGCAGCTTGATAGCTATGGGGGCCAACGTCCTGACTTTC.

This clonotype showed up many times. V is TRBV19 and J is TRBJ1-4; perhaps TRBD1 as D (5 bases). From germline, CDR1 is LNHDA and CDR2 SQIVND (reference sequence). This CDR3 spans 15 amino acids. Trimming removed 4 bases from V and 7 bases from J, with 16 bases in between. Here the CDR3 reads CASSTQGSWGEKLFF. The CDR3 DNA reads TGTGCCAGTAGTACCCAGGGTAGTTGGGGTGAAAAACTGTTTTTT.

This clonotype was detected many times. The rearrangement links TRBV6-6 to TRBJ2-1; 9 bases fit TRBD1. This CDR3 contains 15 residues. Germline CDR1 reads MNHNY; CDR2 reads SVGAGI (reference sequence). Losses at the gene ends were 5 bases for V and 1 base for J; bases not matched to a gene: 3. CDR3 coding DNA: TGTGCCAGCAGTCGACAGGGGGATTCCTACAATGAGCAGTTCTTC. It is translated as CASSRQGDSYNEQFF.

This clonotype occurred many times. This rearrangement joins TRBV18 to TRBJ1-1; D is unresolved. V lost 3 bases, J lost 2 bases, and 10 bases lay in between. Germline V gene sequence: CDR1 KGHSH, CDR2 LQKENI. This CDR3 comprises 14 residues. CDR3 coding DNA: TGTGCCAGCTCACCCAGTTCGTTAAACACTGAAGCTTTCTTT. Translating gives CASSPSSLNTEAFF.

This clonotype was detected many times. This chain joins TRBV11-3 and TRBJ2-5, with 7 bases matching TRBD1. Germline loops: CDR1 SGHNT, CDR2 YENEEA. The V gene end was trimmed by 2 bases and the J gene end by 5 bases; junction bases not matched to a gene: 2. The CDR3 runs 13 residues. This chain's CDR3 is CASSLHRGETQYF. In nucleotides, the CDR3 is TGTGCCAGCAGCTTACACAGGGGTGAGACCCAGTACTTC.

This clonotype was seen ten or more times. The chain couples TRBV3-1 to TRBJ2-5; D ambiguous. The CDR3 runs to 14 residues. Germline lookup yields CDR1 LGHDT and CDR2 YNNKEL (reference sequence). Trimming cost V 3 bases and J 1 base, with 9 bases left between them. The CDR3 loop reads CASSHFGRQETQYF. The DNA for the CDR3 is TGTGCCAGCAGCCATTTTGGACGCCAAGAGACCCAGTACTTC.

The J gene is TRBJ2-3, the V gene TRBV24-1, with D maybe TRBD1 (6 bases). The V gene lost 6 bases and the J gene lost 7 bases, with 10 bases spanning the gap. CDR1 KGHDR and CDR2 SFDVKD come from the germline V gene. The CDR3 covers 12 residues. CDR3 sequence reads: CATSLQGNTQYF. CDR3 nucleotides: TGTGCCACCAGTCTACAGGGAAATACGCAGTATTTT.

This clonotype showed up many times. V is TRBV28 and J is TRBJ2-3; D is ambiguous. The length of the CDR3 is 15 residues. Trimming removed 2 bases at V and 0 bases at J, with 9 bases between. Germline lookup yields CDR1 MDHEN and CDR2 SYDVKM. For the CDR3, the DNA is TGTGCCAGCAGTTTACCTACAAGTAGCACAGATACGCAGTATTTT. This gives the protein CASSLPTSSTDTQYF.

This clonotype came up many times. The chain combines TRBV10-3 with TRBJ1-1, with 7 bases that match TRBD1. This CDR3 spans 15 amino acids. Trimming took 4 bases from V and 3 from J; bases not matched to a gene: 8. Germline CDR1 ENHRY, CDR2 SYGVKD. The CDR3 loop reads CAISAVTGPDTEAFF. CDR3 coding DNA: TGTGCCATCAGTGCGGTGACAGGGCCGGACACTGAAGCTTTCTTT.

The CDR3 loop is CASRFPGRGTEAFF. The CDR3 coding sequence is TGTGCCAGCAGATTTCCAGGGAGGGGCACTGAAGCTTTCTTT. V and J are TRBV12-3 or TRBV12-4 and TRBJ1-1; tentative D call: TRBD1 (5 bases). V lost 6 bases and J 4 bases, leaving 15 bases between the germline ends. CDR3 length: 14 amino acids.

This clonotype showed up many times. This chain links TRBV7-8 with TRBJ2-7; D possibly corresponds to TRBD1 (5 bases). CDR1 is SGHVS and CDR2 is FQNEAQ in the germline V gene. V lost 4 bases and J 0 bases, leaving 10 bases between the germline ends. The CDR3 loop spans 14 amino acids. The CDR3 nucleotides are TGTGCCAGCAGCTGGGGCAGGGTCTCCTACGAGCAGTACGTC. Translated: CASSWGRVSYEQYV.

This clonotype showed up many times. This chain uses TRBV7-7 with TRBJ1-5; no reliable D call. The CDR3 has 15 amino acids. Germline CDR1 SSHAT, CDR2 FNYEAQ (reference sequence). V shed 1 base and J shed 3 bases, with 10 bases lying between them. The CDR3 coding sequence is TGTGCCAGCAGCTTAGAAGGACCATCCAATCAGCCCCAGCATTTT. This gives the protein CASSLEGPSNQPQHF.

This clonotype has at least ten counts. The rearrangement joins TRBV29-1 to TRBJ1-1, with D hard to call. CDR1 and CDR2 from the germline V gene are SQVTM and ANQGSEA. The V end lost 7 bases, the J end lost 0 bases, and 12 bases lay between the germline ends. The CDR3 runs 13 residues. CDR3 coding DNA: TGCAGCGCTGCTACTGGAATGAACACTGAAGCTTTCTTT. This translates into CSAATGMNTEAFF.

The sample holds many counts of this clonotype. The chain employs TRBV5-1 and TRBJ1-1; D possibly corresponds to TRBD1 (5 bases). The ends were cut back, 4 bases at V and 4 bases at J, with 14 bases in the middle. The CDR3 sequence is 14 residues long. The germline CDR1 and CDR2 sequences are SGHRS and YFSETQ. This chain's CDR3 is CASSTGDGGTEAFF. The CDR3 DNA follows: TGCGCCAGCAGCACGGGGGACGGCGGCACTGAAGCTTTCTTT.

This clonotype was counted many times. J is TRBJ1-5 and V is TRBV6-6; unclear D gene. V was cut by 5 bases and J by 0 bases, with 8 bases left in between. CDR1 and CDR2 from the germline V gene are MNHNY and SVGAGI (reference sequence). This CDR3 has 14 amino acids. Written as DNA, the CDR3 is TGTGCCAGCAGTCCGGGATCTAGCAATCAGCCCCAGCATTTT. Translated, it gives CASSPGSSNQPQHF.

This clonotype was seen repeatedly, ten times or more. The chain joins TRBV30 to TRBJ1-1; D unclear. CDR3 length: 14 amino acids. V lost 1 base and J 2 bases, leaving 11 bases between the germline ends. Germline V gene data show CDR1 as GTSNPN and CDR2 as SVGIG (reference sequence). CDR3 DNA: TGTGCCTGGAGTGACCCGACCGCCAACACTGAAGCTTTCTTT. It specifies CAWSDPTANTEAFF.

This clonotype was seen many times. The chain recombines TRBV4-2 with TRBJ1-2, with D uncertain. Trimming cost V 4 bases and J 2 bases, with 14 bases left between them. This CDR3 comprises 15 residues. Germline CDR1 reads LGHNA; CDR2 reads YNFKEQ. CDR3 amino acids: CASSPPGPGNYGYTF. The CDR3 DNA sequence: TGTGCCAGCAGCCCCCCCGGCCCCGGCAACTATGGCTACACCTTC.

The V gene is TRBV7-8, the J gene TRBJ2-5; D might be TRBD2 (5 bases). The germline V gene has CDR1 SGHVS and CDR2 FQNEAQ. V was trimmed by 4 bases and J by 2 bases, leaving 11 bases between them. This CDR3 comprises 14 residues. The CDR3, as DNA: TGTGCCAGCAGCTCCGGACTGCAACAAGAGACCCAGTACTTC. Encoded protein: CASSSGLQQETQYF.

This clonotype showed up many times. This chain uses TRBV3-1 with TRBJ1-1; D is perhaps TRBD1 (6 bases). The CDR3 length is 13 residues. Trimming shortened V by 8 bases and J by 4 bases, and 14 bases separated the two germline ends. Germline V gene data show CDR1 as LGHDT and CDR2 as YNNKEL (reference sequence). CDR3 bases: TGTGCCAGCCGATGGGGGCCAAGCACTGAAGCTTTCTTT. It codes for CASRWGPSTEAFF.